What follows describes a single T cell receptor beta chain. The germline V gene encodes CDR1 WNHNN and CDR2 SYGVQD (reference sequence). CDR3 length: 19 amino acids. Trimming removed 0 bases from V and 0 bases from J; junction bases left unmatched: 11. The sample comes from a study of blood T cell repertoires in COVID-19. Repertoires were generated with immunoSEQ multiplex PCR, while TCRdb's copy carries only in-frame clones and drops some. The table has around 100,000 clones, roughly nine tenths seen once. The sample consisted of peripheral blood. V and J are TRBV10-1 and TRBJ2-1, with 7 bases matching TRBD2. The clonotype comes from a woman of 80 years or more in a cohort sampled during active COVID-19. CDR3 region: CASSESKGVGGNSYNEQFF. The CDR3 nucleotides are TGCGCCAGCAGTGAGTCGAAAGGTGTCGGGGGGAACTCCTACAATGAGCAGTTCTTC.